The 25 T cell receptor beta chains below all came from one sample that was sequenced in a study of T cell responses to AZD1222 COVID-19 vaccine (dated by TCRdb to the early 2020s). Receptor libraries were prepared by the immunoSEQ multiplex PCR assay. The immuneACCESS repertoire file appears here via TCRdb, limited to in-frame rearrangements. These files lack a portion of the clones; in checked studies, under half of the deficit traces to unresolved V genes, and the cause of the others is not known. A total of 20,000 or so clones appear in this sample, 84% of them only once. About 16% of the sample is held by the ten biggest clonotypes. This sample's time point label indicates: about 28 days (+/-7) after the second vaccine dose. This sample comprised peripheral blood, obtained 28 days after the second AZD1222 dose. These receptors were collected from an adult who received the AZD1222 COVID-19 vaccine.

The chain joins TRBV19 to TRBJ2-7, with 12 bases fitting TRBD2. V shed 6 bases and J 2 bases; nucleotides not matched to a gene: 5. The CDR3 consists of 15 residues. CDR1 and CDR2 (germline): LNHDA, SQIVND (reference sequence). This chain's CDR3 is CASRLAGGEAYEQYF. CDR3 coding DNA: TGTGCCAGTAGGCTAGCGGGAGGGGAAGCCTACGAGCAGTACTTC.

The gene calls are TRBV15 and TRBJ2-3; D possibly matches TRBD1 or TRBD2 (5 bases each). The CDR3 is 16 residues long. Trimming stripped 5 bases from V and 2 bases from J, with 17 bases between. Germline assignment: CDR1 LNHNV and CDR2 YYDKDF (reference sequence). The CDR3 sequence: CATSGGIRRLTDTQYF. In DNA, the CDR3 is TGTGCCACCAGCGGGGGAATACGGCGACTCACAGATACGCAGTATTTT.

This chain uses TRBV7-6 with TRBJ2-5; maybe TRBD2 (5 bases). In germline, CDR1 is SGHVS, CDR2 FNYEAQ. V lost 5 bases and J 5 bases, leaving 21 bases between the germline ends. CDR3 length: 16 amino acids. The CDR3 here is CASSPNPGESGETQYF. CDR3 nucleotides: TGTGCCAGCAGCCCCAACCCTGGGGAGTCTGGGGAGACCCAGTACTTC.

V usage is TRBV29-1 and J usage is TRBJ1-1, with 8 nucleotides matching TRBD1. Germline CDR1 is SQVTM and CDR2 is ANQGSEA. The V gene end was trimmed by 0 bases and the J gene end by 3 bases; junction bases not matched to a gene: 6. The CDR3 contains 15 residues. CDR3 sequence (DNA): TGCAGCGTTGAAGATCGGAACAGGGGGTACACTGAAGCTTTCTTT. It specifies CSVEDRNRGYTEAFF. Drawing the rest from reference TRBV29-1 and TRBJ1-1, the complete variable domain is SAVISQKPSRDICQRGTSLTIQCQVDSQVTMMFWYRQQPGQSLTLIATANQGSEATYESGFVIDKFPISRPNLTFSTLTVSNMSPEDSSIYLCSVEDRNRGYTEAFFGQGTRLTVV.

The J gene is TRBJ2-1, the V gene TRBV18; 7 bases align to TRBD2. CDR3 size: 17 residues. Trimming at V came to 3 bases and at J to 4 bases, leaving 12 bases not matched to a gene. The germline CDR1 and CDR2 sequences are KGHSH and LQKENI. The CDR3 bases are TGTGCCAGCTCACCCCTCCCCCAGCGGGAAGTGTACAATGAGCAGTTCTTC. It is translated as CASSPLPQREVYNEQFF.

The J gene is TRBJ1-1, the V gene TRBV3-1 (or the pseudogene TRBV3-2); the D is unclear. From germline, CDR1 is LGHDT and CDR2 YNNKEL (reference sequence). The CDR3 totals 13 residues. Deletions cut 1 base from V and 6 bases from J, with 9 bases between. CDR3 nucleotides: TGTGCCAGCAGCCAAGTTGAAGGGCCTGAAGCTTTCTTT. Its protein product is CASSQVEGPEAFF.

In this sample, this clone turned up once. Here the CDR3 reads CASSPWTARNEKLFF. DNA for the CDR3: TGTGCCAGCAGCCCTTGGACGGCACGTAATGAAAAACTGTTTTTT. This chain joins TRBV7-6 and TRBJ1-4; D not certain. Trimming took off 5 bases at V and 4 bases at J, with 14 bases between the two ends. Germline assignment: CDR1 SGHVS and CDR2 FNYEAQ. CDR3 length equals 15 residues. The variable domain in full, completed from reference TRBV7-6 and TRBJ1-4, reads GAGVSQSPRYKVTKRGQDVALRCDPISGHVSLYWYRQALGQGPEFLTYFNYEAQQDKSGLPNDRFSAERPEGSISTLTIQRTEQRDSAMYRCASSPWTARNEKLFFGSGTQLSVL.

V usage is TRBV5-4 and J usage is TRBJ2-5, with 9 nucleotides matching TRBD2. This CDR3 comprises 16 residues. Per germline, CDR1 SGHNT and CDR2 YYREEE (reference sequence). J lost 5 bases, V lost 4 bases, and 12 bases had no gene match. CDR3: CASSREVAGVGETQYF. The CDR3 coding sequence is TGTGCCAGCAGCCGTGAAGTAGCGGGAGTAGGGGAGACCCAGTACTTC.

CDR3: CASSRGGLASMNTEAFF. The CDR3 DNA is TGTGCCAGCAGCCGCGGGGGGTTGGCGTCAATGAACACTGAAGCTTTCTTT. The V call is TRBV7-3, the J call TRBJ1-1; tentative D call: TRBD1 (5 bases). With 5 bases removed from V and 0 bases from J, the gap between germline ends came to 19 bases. This CDR3 has 17 amino acids. Germline V CDR1 and CDR2: SGHTA, FQGTGA.

CDR3: CASSLRGIYGYTF. CDR3 in DNA: TGTGCCAGCAGTTTAAGGGGGATCTATGGCTACACCTTC. The chain has TRBV28 and TRBJ1-2; D might be TRBD1 (6 bases). Looked up from germline, CDR1 is MDHEN and CDR2 is SYDVKM. The CDR3 has 13 amino acids. The V end lost 2 bases, the J end lost 4 bases, and 8 bases lay between the germline ends.

The CDR3 DNA follows: TGCAGTGCTAGTCAACGGAGCAATCAGCCCCAGCATTTT. It codes for CSASQRSNQPQHF. The rearrangement links TRBV20-1 to TRBJ1-5; D is uncertain. This CDR3 is built from 13 residues. The V end was cut by 3 bases, the J end by 1 base, with 7 bases between. Germline CDR1 DFQATT, CDR2 SNEGSKA (reference sequence).

V and J are TRBV11-2 and TRBJ2-2; D is tentatively TRBD1 or TRBD2 (6 bases each). CDR1 and CDR2 from the germline V gene are SGHAT and FQNNGV. Trimming stripped 0 bases from V and 7 bases from J, with 21 bases between. The CDR3 spans 18 residues. The CDR3 spells CASSLDLTGAGFGGELFF. In nucleotides, the CDR3 is TGTGCCAGCAGCTTAGATCTAACGGGGGCAGGTTTCGGCGGGGAGCTGTTTTTT. The full variable domain, its missing parts supplied by reference TRBV11-2 and TRBJ2-2, is EAGVAQSPRYKIIEKRQSVAFWCNPISGHATLYWYQQILGQGPKLLIQFQNNGVVDDSQLPKDRFSAERLKGVDSTLKIQPAKLEDSAVYLCASSLDLTGAGFGGELFFGEGSRLTVL.

V is TRBV27 and J is TRBJ2-7; no firm D call. CDR1 is MNHEY, CDR2 SMNVEV, per germline (reference sequence). CDR3 size: 19 residues. V was shortened by 1 base and J by 1 base, with 23 bases between the two germline ends. CDR3 residues: CASSLYPVFTSYSSYEQYF. The CDR3 DNA reads TGTGCCAGCAGTTTATATCCGGTGTTTACATCCTACTCTTCCTACGAGCAGTACTTC.

This clone was found a few times. This chain connects TRBV30 to TRBJ2-7; D could derive from TRBD1 or TRBD2 (6 bases each). Trimming shortened V by 2 bases and J by 4 bases, and 21 bases separated the two germline ends. The CDR3 has 16 amino acids. CDR1 is GTSNPN and CDR2 is SVGIG in the germline V gene (reference sequence). The chain's CDR3 is CAWSILGGGESYEQYF. The CDR3 DNA reads TGTGCCTGGAGTATCCTCGGGGGCGGGGAGAGTTACGAGCAGTACTTC. Drawing the rest from reference TRBV30 and TRBJ2-7, the complete variable domain is SQTIHQWPATLVQPVGSPLSLECTVEGTSNPNLYWYRQAAGRGLQLLFYSVGIGQISSEVPQNLSASRPQDRQFILSSKKLLLSDSGFYLCAWSILGGGESYEQYFGPGTRLTVT.

This rearrangement joins TRBV6-5 to TRBJ2-7; TRBD1 agrees at 8 bases. This CDR3 comprises 13 residues. With 6 bases clipped from V and 1 base from J, the junction kept 2 bases outside the gene matches. Germline assignment: CDR1 MNHEY and CDR2 SVGAGI. The CDR3 sequence is CASRRTGSYEQYF. CDR3 coding DNA: TGTGCCAGCAGGAGGACAGGGTCCTACGAGCAGTACTTC.

The rearrangement links TRBV7-2 to TRBJ2-6; D is unclear. Per germline, CDR1 SGHTA and CDR2 FQGNSA. The CDR3 is made up of 15 amino acids. Trimming cost V 2 bases and J 4 bases, with 9 bases left between them. CDR3: CASSLLGPGANVLTF. The CDR3 coding sequence is TGTGCCAGCAGCTTACTCGGGCCCGGGGCCAACGTCCTGACTTTC.

V and J are TRBV6-1 and TRBJ1-5; the D gene is possibly TRBD1 (6 bases). Trimming stripped 3 bases from V and 2 bases from J, with 11 bases between. CDR3 size: 15 residues. The germline V gene has CDR1 MNHNS and CDR2 SASEGT. CDR3 coding DNA: TGTGCCAGCAGTGATGAGAGGGGGGGCAATCAGCCCCAGCATTTT. Protein: CASSDERGGNQPQHF.

This clone was picked up a small number of times. The V gene is TRBV7-9, the J gene TRBJ2-7, with 7 bases fitting TRBD2. Trimming cost V 1 base and J 2 bases; bases outside gene matches: 5. Germline V gene lookup returns CDR1 SEHNR and CDR2 FQNEAQ (reference sequence). CDR3 length: 15 residues. The CDR3 DNA reads as TGTGCCAGCAGCTTAGGGGGGGGACTTCCCTACGAGCAGTACTTC. Its protein is CASSLGGGLPYEQYF.

The chain uses TRBV7-2 and TRBJ2-7; 9 bases match TRBD1. CDR1 SGHTA and CDR2 FQGNSA come from the germline V gene. This CDR3 contains 17 residues. V gave up 4 bases and J gave up 1 base; unmatched junction bases: 11. The CDR3 DNA follows: TGTGCCAGCAGCTCAACGCCCCCGGGACAGGGATCCTACGAGCAGTACTTC. This codes for CASSSTPPGQGSYEQYF. The entire variable domain, with the rest obtained from reference TRBV7-2 and TRBJ2-7, is as follows: GAGVSQSPSNKVTEKGKDVELRCDPISGHTALYWYRQSLGQGLEFLIYFQGNSAPDKSGLPSDRFSAERTGGSVSTLTIQRTQQEDSAVYLCASSSTPPGQGSYEQYFGPGTRLTVT.

This clone was seen once. The chain recombines TRBV7-9 with TRBJ1-1, with TRBD1 as a possible D gene (6 bases). The germline CDR1 and CDR2 sequences are SEHNR and FQNEAQ (reference sequence). The V and J ends lost 4 bases and 0 bases respectively, with 18 bases between them. The CDR3 loop spans 17 amino acids. The chain's CDR3 is CASSSLGQYTMNTEAFF. Here the CDR3 DNA reads TGTGCCAGCAGCTCCCTCGGACAGTACACTATGAACACTGAAGCTTTCTTT.

This clone was found once. The rearrangement uses TRBV4-1 and TRBJ1-2; maybe TRBD1 (5 bases). The CDR3 totals 16 residues. V shed 3 bases and J shed 8 bases, with 22 bases lying between them. Germline CDR1 is MGHRA and CDR2 is YSYEKL. CDR3 coding DNA: TGCGCCAGCAGCCACAGGAGAGGGGAAGGAGGGAAAGGCTACACCTTC. Translating gives CASSHRRGEGGKGYTF.

V is TRBV13 and J is TRBJ1-5; D is ambiguous. Germline CDR1 PRHDT, CDR2 FYEKMQ (reference sequence). CDR3 length: 14 amino acids. Trimming stripped 4 bases from V and 4 bases from J, with 11 bases between. Written as DNA, the CDR3 is TGTGCCAGCAGCTATCGTTTGGGGAATCAGCCCCAGCATTTT. Translation gives CASSYRLGNQPQHF.

The chain recombines TRBV9 with TRBJ2-7; TRBD1 aligns across 10 bases. V trimming: 4 bases; J trimming: 6 bases; junction bases outside the gene matches: 4. CDR1 is SGDLS and CDR2 is YYNGEE in the germline V gene. This CDR3 comprises 13 residues. The CDR3 region is CASSPRTGGEQYF. CDR3 nucleotide sequence: TGTGCCAGCAGCCCTCGGACAGGGGGCGAGCAGTACTTC.

This chain links TRBV7-2 with TRBJ2-3; tentative D call: TRBD2 (5 bases). The CDR3 sequence is 13 residues long. V shed 2 bases and J shed 4 bases, with 7 bases lying between them. Germline lookup yields CDR1 SGHTA and CDR2 FQGNSA. The CDR3 bases are TGTGCCAGCAGCTTACGCGGGTCAGATACGCAGTATTTT. Its protein product is CASSLRGSDTQYF.

This clone was counted only a few times. CDR3 nucleotides: TGTGCCAGCAGTTTACTCCGGAAGCGGGGGGCAGATACGCAGTATTTT. As protein: CASSLLRKRGADTQYF. The chain uses TRBV28 and TRBJ2-3, with 9 bases that match TRBD2. This CDR3 spans 16 amino acids. The V segment lost 2 bases and the J segment 4 bases; nucleotides outside the gene matches: 7. Germline CDR1 reads MDHEN; CDR2 reads SYDVKM. The full variable domain, its missing parts supplied by reference TRBV28 and TRBJ2-3, is DVKVTQSSRYLVKRTGEKVFLECVQDMDHENMFWYRQDPGLGLRLIYFSYDVKMKEKGDIPEGYSVSREKKERFSLILESASTNQTSMYLCASSLLRKRGADTQYFGPGTRLTVL.